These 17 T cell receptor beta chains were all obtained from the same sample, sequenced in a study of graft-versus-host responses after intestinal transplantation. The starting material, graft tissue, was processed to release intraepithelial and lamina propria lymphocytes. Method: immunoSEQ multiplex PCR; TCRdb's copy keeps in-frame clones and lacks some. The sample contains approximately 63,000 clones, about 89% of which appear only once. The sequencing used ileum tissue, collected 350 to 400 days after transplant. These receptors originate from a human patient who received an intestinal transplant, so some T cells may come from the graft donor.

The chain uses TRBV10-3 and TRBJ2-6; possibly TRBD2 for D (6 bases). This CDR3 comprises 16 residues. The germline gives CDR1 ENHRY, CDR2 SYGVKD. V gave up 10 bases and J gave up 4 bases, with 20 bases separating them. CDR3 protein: CASHGVGGTGANVLTF. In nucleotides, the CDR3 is TGTGCCAGCCATGGTGTTGGAGGGACGGGGGCCAACGTCCTGACTTTC.

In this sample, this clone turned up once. This CDR3 is CASSKGAADTQYF. The CDR3 region has the DNA TGTGCCAGCAGTAAGGGGGCGGCAGATACGCAGTATTTT. V and J are TRBV2 and TRBJ2-3; 7 positions match TRBD1. The length of the CDR3 is 13 residues. The V gene's germline CDR1 is SNHLY and CDR2 FYNNEI. V trimming: 5 bases; J trimming: 4 bases; junction bases outside the gene matches: 3.

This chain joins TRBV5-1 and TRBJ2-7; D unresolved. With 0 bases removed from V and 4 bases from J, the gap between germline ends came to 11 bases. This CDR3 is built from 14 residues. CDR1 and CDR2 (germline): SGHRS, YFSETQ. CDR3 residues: CASSLADGIYEQYF. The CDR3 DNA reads TGCGCCAGCAGCTTGGCCGATGGAATTTACGAGCAGTACTTC.

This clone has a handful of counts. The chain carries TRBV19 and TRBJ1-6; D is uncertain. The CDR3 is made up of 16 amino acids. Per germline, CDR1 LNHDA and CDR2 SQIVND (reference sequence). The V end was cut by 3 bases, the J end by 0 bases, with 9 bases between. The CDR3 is CASSITMSSYNSPLHF. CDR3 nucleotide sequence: TGTGCCAGTAGTATTACCATGAGCTCCTATAATTCACCCCTCCACTTT.

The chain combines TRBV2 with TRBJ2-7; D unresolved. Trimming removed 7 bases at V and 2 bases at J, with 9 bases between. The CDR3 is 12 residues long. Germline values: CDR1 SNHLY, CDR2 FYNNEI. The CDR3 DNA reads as TGTGCCAGCAAGGGCCTAACCTACGAGCAGTACTTC. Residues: CASKGLTYEQYF.

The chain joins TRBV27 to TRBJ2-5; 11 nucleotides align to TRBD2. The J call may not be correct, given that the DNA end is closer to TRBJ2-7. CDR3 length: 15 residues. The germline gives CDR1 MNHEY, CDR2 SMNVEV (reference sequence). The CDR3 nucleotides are TGTGCCAGCAGCCGGAAGACTAGCGGGGTCTACGAGCAGTACTTC. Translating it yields CASSRKTSGVYEQYF.

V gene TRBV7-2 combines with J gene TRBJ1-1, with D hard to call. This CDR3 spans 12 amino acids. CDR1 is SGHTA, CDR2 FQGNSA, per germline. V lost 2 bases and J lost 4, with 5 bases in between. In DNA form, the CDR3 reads TGTGCCAGCAGCTTATTGGTCACTGAAGCTTTCTTT. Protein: CASSLLVTEAFF.

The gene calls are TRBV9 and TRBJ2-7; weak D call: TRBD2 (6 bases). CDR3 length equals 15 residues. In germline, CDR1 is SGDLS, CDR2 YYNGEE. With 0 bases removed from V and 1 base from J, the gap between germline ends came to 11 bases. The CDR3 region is CASSVAGGASYEQYF. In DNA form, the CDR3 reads TGTGCCAGCAGCGTAGCCGGGGGTGCGTCCTACGAGCAGTACTTC.

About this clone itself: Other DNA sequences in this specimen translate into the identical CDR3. CDR3 residues: CATSRDRDGYTF. DNA of the CDR3: TGTGCCACCAGCAGGGACAGGGATGGCTACACCTTC. The chain employs TRBV15 and TRBJ1-2; 8 bases are shared with TRBD1. In germline, CDR1 is LNHNV, CDR2 YYDKDF (reference sequence). This CDR3 region has 12 residues. The trim removed 3 bases at V and 6 bases at J, leaving 0 bases unmatched.

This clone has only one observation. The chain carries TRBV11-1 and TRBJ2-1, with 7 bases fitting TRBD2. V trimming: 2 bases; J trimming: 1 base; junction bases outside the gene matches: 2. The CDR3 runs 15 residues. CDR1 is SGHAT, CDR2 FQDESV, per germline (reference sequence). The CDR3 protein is CASSLRAGSYNEQFF. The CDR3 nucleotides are TGTGCCAGCAGCTTACGAGCGGGATCCTACAATGAGCAGTTCTTC.

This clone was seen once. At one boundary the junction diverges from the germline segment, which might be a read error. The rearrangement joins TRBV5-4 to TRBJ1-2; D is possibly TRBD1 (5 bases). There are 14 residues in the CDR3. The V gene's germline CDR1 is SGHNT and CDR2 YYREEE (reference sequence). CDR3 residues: CASSLDAGNYGYAF. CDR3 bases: TGTGCCAGCAGCTTGGATGCAGGGAACTATGGCTACGCCTTC.

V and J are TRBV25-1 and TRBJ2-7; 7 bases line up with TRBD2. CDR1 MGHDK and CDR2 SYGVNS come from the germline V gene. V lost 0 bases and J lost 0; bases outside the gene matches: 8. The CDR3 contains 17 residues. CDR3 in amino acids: CASSEYREGRGSYEQYF. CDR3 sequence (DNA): TGTGCCAGCAGTGAATATAGGGAGGGGAGGGGCTCCTACGAGCAGTACTTC.

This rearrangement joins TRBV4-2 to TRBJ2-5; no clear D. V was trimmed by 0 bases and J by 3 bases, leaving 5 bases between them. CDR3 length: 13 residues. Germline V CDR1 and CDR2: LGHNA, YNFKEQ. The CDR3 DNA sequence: TGTGCCAGCAGCCAAGATTGGAAAGAGACCCAGTACTTC. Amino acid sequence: CASSQDWKETQYF.

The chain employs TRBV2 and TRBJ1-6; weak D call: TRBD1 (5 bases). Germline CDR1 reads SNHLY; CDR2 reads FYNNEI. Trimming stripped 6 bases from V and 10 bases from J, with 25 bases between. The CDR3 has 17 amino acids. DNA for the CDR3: TGTGCCAGCAGCCCTAATGGTCAGACAGTCAGGTCCTCACCCCTCCACTTT. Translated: CASSPNGQTVRSSPLHF.

For the CDR3, the DNA is TGCGCCAGCAGGGGGGGTGTGTGCGGAGCCCGAAACACCATATATTTT. Protein sequence: CASRGGVCGARNTIYF. This chain connects TRBV23-1 to TRBJ1-3, with a weak D call TRBD1 (5 bases). TRBV23-1 is known as an ORF, though its function is uncertain. The CDR3 covers 16 residues. Trimming took off 6 bases at V and 5 bases at J, with 20 bases between the two ends.

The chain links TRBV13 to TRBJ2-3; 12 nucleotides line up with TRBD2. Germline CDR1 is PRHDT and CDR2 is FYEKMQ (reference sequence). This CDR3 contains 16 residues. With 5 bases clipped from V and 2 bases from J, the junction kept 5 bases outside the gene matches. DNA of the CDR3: TGTGCCAGCAGCCGGACTAGCGGGGTGATCACAGATACGCAGTATTTT. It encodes CASSRTSGVITDTQYF.

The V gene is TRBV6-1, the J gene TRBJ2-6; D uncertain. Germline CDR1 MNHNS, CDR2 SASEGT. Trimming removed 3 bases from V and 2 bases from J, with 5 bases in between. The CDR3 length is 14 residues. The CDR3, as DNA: TGTGCCAGCAGTGAGTACCCTGGGGCCAACGTCCTGACTTTC. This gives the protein CASSEYPGANVLTF.